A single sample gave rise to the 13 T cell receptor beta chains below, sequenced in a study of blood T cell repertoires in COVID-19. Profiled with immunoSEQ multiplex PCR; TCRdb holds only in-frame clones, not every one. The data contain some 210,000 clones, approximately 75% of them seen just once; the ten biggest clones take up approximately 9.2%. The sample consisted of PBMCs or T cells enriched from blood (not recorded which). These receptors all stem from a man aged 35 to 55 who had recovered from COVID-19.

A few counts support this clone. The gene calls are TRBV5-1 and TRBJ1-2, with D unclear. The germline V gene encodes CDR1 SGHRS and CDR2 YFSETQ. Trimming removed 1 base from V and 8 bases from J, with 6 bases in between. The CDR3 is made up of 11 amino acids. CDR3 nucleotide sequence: TGCGCCAGCAGCTTGCATGAGGGCTACACCTTC. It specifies CASSLHEGYTF.

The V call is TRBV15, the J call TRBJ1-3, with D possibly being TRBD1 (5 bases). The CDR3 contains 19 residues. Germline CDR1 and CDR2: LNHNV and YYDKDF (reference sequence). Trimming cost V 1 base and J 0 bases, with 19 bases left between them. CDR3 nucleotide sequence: TGTGCCACCAGCAGAGCCCTCTCGGGGGGGGTCCTCTCTGGAAACACCATATATTTT. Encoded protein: CATSRALSGGVLSGNTIYF.

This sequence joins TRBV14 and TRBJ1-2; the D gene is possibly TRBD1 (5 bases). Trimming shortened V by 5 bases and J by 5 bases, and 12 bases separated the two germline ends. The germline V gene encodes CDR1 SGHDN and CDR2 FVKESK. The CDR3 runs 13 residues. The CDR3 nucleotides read TGTGCCAGCAGCGCTCAGGGAATTTATGGCTACACCTTC. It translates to CASSAQGIYGYTF.

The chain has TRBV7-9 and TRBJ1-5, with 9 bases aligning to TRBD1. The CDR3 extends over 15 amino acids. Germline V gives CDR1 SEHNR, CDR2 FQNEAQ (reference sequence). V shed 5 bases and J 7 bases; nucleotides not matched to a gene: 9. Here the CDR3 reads CASSPRGQGGQPQHF. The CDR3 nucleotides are TGTGCCAGCAGCCCACGGGGACAGGGTGGCCAGCCCCAGCATTTT.

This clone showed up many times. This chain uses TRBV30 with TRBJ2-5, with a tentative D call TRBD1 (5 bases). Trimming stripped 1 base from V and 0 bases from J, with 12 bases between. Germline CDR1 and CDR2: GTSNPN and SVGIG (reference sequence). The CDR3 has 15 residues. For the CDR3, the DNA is TGTGCCTGGAGTGCCCCTAGGGGCGACCAAGAGACCCAGTACTTC. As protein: CAWSAPRGDQETQYF.

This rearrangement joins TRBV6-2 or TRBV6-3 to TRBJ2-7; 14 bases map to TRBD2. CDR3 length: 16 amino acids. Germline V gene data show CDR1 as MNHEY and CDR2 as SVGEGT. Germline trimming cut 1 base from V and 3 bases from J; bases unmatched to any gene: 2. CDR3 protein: CASSYWTSGGNYEQYF. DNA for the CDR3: TGTGCCAGCAGTTACTGGACTAGCGGGGGGAACTACGAGCAGTACTTC.

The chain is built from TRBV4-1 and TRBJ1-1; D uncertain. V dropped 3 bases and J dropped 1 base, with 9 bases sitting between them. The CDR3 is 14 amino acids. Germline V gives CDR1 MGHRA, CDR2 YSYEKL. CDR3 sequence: CASSQLTGNTEAFF. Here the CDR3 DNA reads TGCGCCAGCAGCCAGCTAACGGGGAACACTGAAGCTTTCTTT.

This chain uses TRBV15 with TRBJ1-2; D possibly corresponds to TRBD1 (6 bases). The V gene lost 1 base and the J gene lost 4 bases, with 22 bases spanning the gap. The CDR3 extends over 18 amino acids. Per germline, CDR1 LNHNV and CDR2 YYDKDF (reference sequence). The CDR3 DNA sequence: TGTGCCACCAGCAGAGTAAGGGGGACCCAGTGGGCACTCTATGGCTACACCTTC. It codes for CATSRVRGTQWALYGYTF.

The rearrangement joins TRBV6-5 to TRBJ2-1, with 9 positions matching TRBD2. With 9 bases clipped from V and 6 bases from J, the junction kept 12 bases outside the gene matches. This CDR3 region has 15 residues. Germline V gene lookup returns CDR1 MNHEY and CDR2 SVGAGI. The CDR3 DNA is TGTGCCAGTACGGGACTAGCCACAACCCTCAATGAGCAGTTCTTC. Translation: CASTGLATTLNEQFF.

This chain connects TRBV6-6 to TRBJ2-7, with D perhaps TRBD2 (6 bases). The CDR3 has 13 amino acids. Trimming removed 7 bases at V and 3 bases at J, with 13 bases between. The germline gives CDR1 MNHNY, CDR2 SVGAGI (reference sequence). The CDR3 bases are TGTGCCAGCAAGGGCGGGACTCGCTACGAGCAGTACTTC. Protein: CASKGGTRYEQYF.

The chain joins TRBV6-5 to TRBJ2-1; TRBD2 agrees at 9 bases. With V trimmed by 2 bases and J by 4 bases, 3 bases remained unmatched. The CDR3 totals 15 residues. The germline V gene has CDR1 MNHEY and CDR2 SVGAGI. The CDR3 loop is CASSYKAGGYNEQFF. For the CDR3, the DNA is TGTGCCAGCAGTTACAAGGCGGGGGGGTACAATGAGCAGTTCTTC.

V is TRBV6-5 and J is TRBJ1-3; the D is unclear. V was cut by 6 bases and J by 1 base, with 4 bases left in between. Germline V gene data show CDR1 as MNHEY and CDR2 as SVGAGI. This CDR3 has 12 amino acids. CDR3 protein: CASSPSGNTIYF. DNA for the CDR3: TGTGCCAGCAGCCCGTCTGGAAACACCATATATTTT.

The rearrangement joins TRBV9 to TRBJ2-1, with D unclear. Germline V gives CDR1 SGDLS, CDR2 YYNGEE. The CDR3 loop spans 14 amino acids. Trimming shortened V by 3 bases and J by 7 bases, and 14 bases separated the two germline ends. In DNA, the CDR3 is TGTGCCAGCAGCGGAGGCATCCCTAGGAATGAGCAGTTCTTC. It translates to CASSGGIPRNEQFF.